The 25 T cell receptor beta chains below all came from one sample that was sequenced in a study of shared clonotypes between healthy human individuals. The table came from immunoSEQ multiplex PCR; TCRdb's copy has only in-frame clones and leaves some out. The sample includes approximately 500,000 clones, 81% of them seen just once. The sequencing sample was made of PBMCs. Every receptor here comes from a woman aged 40 to 49 in good health. Some clones in this sample may be carry-over from other donors' samples.

This sequence joins TRBV30 and TRBJ1-4, with no clear D. Germline loops: CDR1 GTSNPN, CDR2 SVGIG (reference sequence). The V gene lost 5 bases and the J gene lost 7 bases, with 8 bases spanning the gap. The CDR3 is 11 amino acids. The CDR3 bases are TGTGCCTGGGGCACAGTTGAAAAACTGTTTTTT. Translation gives CAWGTVEKLFF.

The chain employs TRBV7-2 and TRBJ2-3, with D possibly being TRBD2 (6 bases). Germline V CDR1 and CDR2: SGHTA, FQGNSA. The length of the CDR3 is 15 residues. The ends were cut back, 3 bases at V and 2 bases at J, with 12 bases in the middle. This CDR3 is CASSFPGLITDTQYF. In nucleotides, the CDR3 is TGTGCCAGCAGCTTCCCGGGACTCATCACAGATACGCAGTATTTT.

The chain is built from TRBV5-4 and TRBJ2-7, with 9 nucleotides matching TRBD2. The V gene's germline CDR1 is SGHNT and CDR2 YYREEE (reference sequence). The V and J ends lost 0 bases and 6 bases, in that order; junction bases with no gene match: 4. The CDR3 runs to 14 residues. The DNA for the CDR3 is TGTGCCAGCAGCTTGGAAAGCGGGAGGACCGAGCAGTACTTC. Its protein is CASSLESGRTEQYF.

The chain is built from TRBV7-8 and TRBJ1-1; D is perhaps TRBD1 (6 bases). With 5 bases removed from V and 11 bases from J, the gap between germline ends came to 12 bases. The CDR3 covers 11 residues. Germline CDR1 reads SGHVS; CDR2 reads FQNEAQ. The CDR3 bases are TGTGCCAGCAGCAATAGGGGGGGTGCTTTCTTT. Amino acids: CASSNRGGAFF. Supplemented by reference TRBV7-8 and TRBJ1-1, the full variable domain reads GAGVSQSPRYKVAKRGQDVALRCDPISGHVSLFWYQQALGQGPEFLTYFQNEAQLDKSGLPSDRFFAERPEGSVSTLKIQRTQQEDSAVYLCASSNRGGAFFGQGTRLTVV.

With regard to this clone: This sequence is one base from a far larger clone and is likely a read error. This chain joins TRBV28 and TRBJ1-5; a weak D match, TRBD1 (6 bases). The V gene lost 6 bases and the J gene lost 1 base, with 10 bases spanning the gap. This CDR3 has 14 residues. Germline V CDR1 and CDR2: MDHEN, SYDVKM. CDR3 in DNA: TGTGCCAGCAGAGTACAGGGAAGCAATCAGCCCCAGCATTTT. Amino acids: CASRVQGSNQPQHF.

The rearrangement joins TRBV7-2 to TRBJ2-2, with 8 nucleotides matching TRBD1. CDR1 SGHTA and CDR2 FQGNSA come from the germline V gene. The CDR3 runs to 14 residues. V was clipped by 6 bases and J by 7 bases; unmatched bases: 7. As DNA, the CDR3 is TGTGCCAGCAGATTCACAGGGGGAGGCGGGGAGCTGTTTTTT. Translating it yields CASRFTGGGGELFF.

In this sample, this clone turned up a few times. A read error is the likely source, as a far larger clone sits one nucleotide away. The chain recombines TRBV5-4 with TRBJ1-1; D is ambiguous. Germline V gene data show CDR1 as SGHNT and CDR2 as YYREEE (reference sequence). Trimming took 5 bases from V and 3 from J, leaving 17 bases between them. CDR3 length: 15 amino acids. The CDR3, as DNA: TGTGCCAGCAGTCCCGACATGGCTAAGGACACTGAAGCTTTCTTT. It codes for CASSPDMAKDTEAFF. The entire variable domain, with the rest obtained from reference TRBV5-4 and TRBJ1-1, is as follows: ETGVTQSPTHLIKTRGQQVTLRCSSQSGHNTVSWYQQALGQGPQFIFQYYREEENGRGNFPPRFSGLQFPNYSSELNVNALELDDSALYLCASSPDMAKDTEAFFGQGTRLTVV.

The rearrangement joins TRBV5-4 to TRBJ1-1; TRBD1 is a possible D gene (5 bases). Germline assignment: CDR1 SGHNT and CDR2 YYREEE (reference sequence). Trimming cost V 1 base and J 3 bases, with 7 bases left between them. The CDR3 consists of 13 residues. Written as DNA, the CDR3 is TGTGCCAGCAGCTTGTTGGGGGACACTGAAGCTTTCTTT. It specifies CASSLLGDTEAFF.

As regards this clone: With only one base between it and a far larger clone, this is likely a read error. The V call is TRBV5-4, the J call TRBJ2-5; possibly TRBD2 for D (6 bases). The CDR3 is 13 residues long. In germline, CDR1 is SGHNT, CDR2 YYREEE (reference sequence). CDR3 DNA sequence: TGTGCCAGCAGCTTGGCGGGGGATGAGACCAAGTACTTC. Translation: CASSLAGDETKYF. Drawing the rest from reference TRBV5-4 and TRBJ2-5, the complete variable domain is ETGVTQSPTHLIKTRGQQVTLRCSSQSGHNTVSWYQQALGQGPQFIFQYYREEENGRGNFPPRFSGLQFPNYSSELNVNALELDDSALYLCASSLAGDETKYFGPGTRLLVL.

The chain couples TRBV9 to TRBJ2-3; 10 positions match TRBD2. In germline, CDR1 is SGDLS, CDR2 YYNGEE. The CDR3 runs 15 residues. Unmatched junction bases numbered 5, after V lost 5 bases and J lost 2 bases. As DNA, the CDR3 is TGTGCCAGCAGTCTACTAGCGGGGACCACAGATACGCAGTATTTT. Translation: CASSLLAGTTDTQYF.

This clone was seen only once. The likely explanation is a read error, given a far larger clone one base away. V and J are TRBV7-9 and TRBJ1-4; 7 nucleotides line up with TRBD1. The V segment lost 7 bases and the J segment 8 bases; nucleotides outside the gene matches: 13. From germline, CDR1 is SEHNR and CDR2 FQNEAQ (reference sequence). The CDR3 is 15 amino acids. Here the CDR3 DNA reads TGTGCCAGCACCCTGGGGTTGACAGGGCCCGAAAAACTGTTTTTT. Translation: CASTLGLTGPEKLFF.

With regard to this clone: It differs at one base from a far larger clone, so likely a read error. The V and J genes are TRBV5-6 and TRBJ2-7; no reliable D call. Trimming shortened V by 1 base and J by 1 base, and 12 bases separated the two germline ends. Per the germline V gene, CDR1 is SGHDT and CDR2 is YYEEEE. The CDR3 extends over 15 amino acids. CDR3 in DNA: TGTGCCAGCAGCTTGCGTCTTCTGGGTTCCTACGAGCAGTACTTC. Its translation: CASSLRLLGSYEQYF.

The genes are TRBV29-1 and TRBJ2-1; D possibly matches TRBD1 or TRBD2 (5 bases each). The germline gives CDR1 SQVTM, CDR2 ANQGSEA. The V end lost 4 bases, the J end lost 5 bases, and 9 bases lay between the germline ends. CDR3 length: 12 amino acids. This chain's CDR3 is CSVGDVNNEQFF. CDR3 DNA sequence: TGCAGCGTTGGGGACGTCAACAATGAGCAGTTCTTC.

Only one count was recorded for this clone. V gene TRBV18 combines with J gene TRBJ1-4; D is unclear. Trimming cost V 0 bases and J 3 bases, with 2 bases left between them. The germline V gene encodes CDR1 KGHSH and CDR2 LQKENI. CDR3 length: 13 amino acids. The CDR3 sequence is CASSPPANEKLFF. The CDR3 DNA sequence: TGTGCCAGCTCACCACCGGCTAATGAAAAACTGTTTTTT.

The CDR3 bases are TGTGCCAGCAGCGTAGACCATTCCTACGAGCAGTACTTC. As protein: CASSVDHSYEQYF. The chain recombines TRBV9 with TRBJ2-7, with D unclear. In germline, CDR1 is SGDLS, CDR2 YYNGEE. V lost 0 bases and J lost 1, with 5 bases in between. The CDR3 has 13 amino acids.

V is TRBV28 and J is TRBJ2-7; 7 nucleotides agree with TRBD1. The CDR3 extends over 14 amino acids. CDR1 is MDHEN and CDR2 is SYDVKM in the germline V gene. J was trimmed by 0 bases and V by 6 bases; bases with no gene match: 5. The CDR3 region has the DNA TGTGCCAGCAGACTACAGGGGTCCTCCTACGAGCAGTACTTC. This gives the protein CASRLQGSSYEQYF.

The table lists this clone with a count of one. The chain uses TRBV27 and TRBJ1-5, with 9 bases lining up with TRBD1. CDR1 MNHEY and CDR2 SMNVEV come from the germline V gene (reference sequence). The junction had 8 bases not matched to a gene; V was cut back by 5 bases and J by 3 bases. There are 16 residues in the CDR3. The CDR3 is CASSPGTGMYNQPQHF. In DNA, the CDR3 is TGTGCCAGCAGTCCCGGGACAGGGATGTACAATCAGCCCCAGCATTTT.

A remark on this clone: A far larger clone is a single base away, which makes a read error likely. The chain joins TRBV27 to TRBJ2-7, with 9 bases lining up with TRBD2. The CDR3 is made up of 15 amino acids. Germline values: CDR1 MNHEY, CDR2 SMNVEV (reference sequence). The CDR3 sequence is CASSSKGTSNYEQHF. CDR3 DNA: TGTGCCAGCAGTTCCAAAGGGACTAGCAACTACGAGCAGCACTTC.

For this clone: A far larger clone is only one base removed, so a read error is likely. Other DNA sequences of this sample code for an identical CDR3. The chain carries TRBV7-9 and TRBJ2-4; D is unclear. This CDR3 spans 14 amino acids. The ends were cut back, 1 base at V and 4 bases at J, with 8 bases in the middle. From germline, CDR1 is SEHNR and CDR2 FQNEAQ (reference sequence). As DNA, the CDR3 is TGTGCCAGCAGCTTAGGGACGGCGAAAAACATTCAGTACTTC. Translated, it gives CASSLGTAKNIQYF.

This chain uses TRBV18 with TRBJ2-3; a weak D match, TRBD2 (5 bases). Germline CDR1 and CDR2: KGHSH and LQKENI. This CDR3 has 14 residues. V was clipped by 6 bases and J by 14 bases, with 24 bases between them. CDR3 nucleotides: TGTGCCAGCTCTCCTCAATATCGGGGTCAAGAGGGGTATTTT. This gives the protein CASSPQYRGQEGYF.

The CDR3 DNA follows: TGTGCCAGCAGTGGTATACAGCTGAACACCGGGGAGCTGTTTTTT. Protein: CASSGIQLNTGELFF. The chain couples TRBV2 to TRBJ2-2; D is uncertain. The CDR3 has 15 residues. The V gene lost 4 bases and the J gene lost 1 base, with 10 bases spanning the gap. Germline assignment: CDR1 SNHLY and CDR2 FYNNEI.

V is TRBV11-2 and J is TRBJ2-5; perhaps TRBD1 as D (5 bases). The V gene's germline CDR1 is SGHAT and CDR2 FQNNGV. V lost 5 bases to trimming and J lost 7 bases, with 8 bases between them. The CDR3 covers 11 residues. This CDR3 is CASSPQGTQYF. Here the CDR3 DNA reads TGTGCCAGCAGCCCTCAGGGGACCCAGTACTTC. The whole variable domain, remainder taken from reference TRBV11-2 and TRBJ2-5, is EAGVAQSPRYKIIEKRQSVAFWCNPISGHATLYWYQQILGQGPKLLIQFQNNGVVDDSQLPKDRFSAERLKGVDSTLKIQPAKLEDSAVYLCASSPQGTQYFGPGTRLLVL.

Worth noting for this clone: A far larger clone lies a single base away; this is likely a read error. DNA of the CDR3: TGTGCCAACGGGGACAGGGCTGAAAACATTCAGTACTTC. The encoded protein is CANGDRAENIQYF. The V gene is TRBV6-1, the J gene TRBJ2-4, with TRBD1 identical over 9 bases. The CDR3 runs to 13 residues. V was clipped by 10 bases and J by 5 bases; unmatched bases: 6. The germline CDR1 and CDR2 sequences are MNHNS and SASEGT.

In the case of this clone: A far larger clone is one nucleotide away, so this likely arose from a read error. Other nucleotide sequences in the sample specify the same CDR3. This chain uses TRBV27 with TRBJ2-7; the match to TRBD1 covers 7 bases. Germline values: CDR1 MNHEY, CDR2 SMNVEV (reference sequence). The CDR3 totals 14 residues. The CDR3 region has the DNA TGTGCAAGCAGTTTAAAAGGGGGCTGGTACGAGCAGTACTTC. It translates to CASSLKGGWYEQYF.

This chain uses TRBV7-9 with TRBJ2-1, with 10 bases that match TRBD2. The V and J ends lost 3 bases and 7 bases, in that order; junction bases with no gene match: 9. Germline V CDR1 and CDR2: SEHNR, FQNEAQ (reference sequence). The CDR3 has 16 amino acids. The CDR3 is CASSFYPAGGPNEQFF. CDR3 DNA: TGTGCCAGCAGCTTCTATCCAGCGGGAGGGCCGAATGAGCAGTTCTTC.